The rows below give T cell receptor beta chains drawn from one sample of a study of shared clonotypes between healthy human individuals. The table came from immunoSEQ multiplex PCR; TCRdb's copy has only in-frame clones and leaves some out. The sample records millions of clones, roughly 94% being singletons. Sequenced: naive CD8+ T cells sorted from blood. All receptors derive from a man younger than 35 in good health. The CDR3 runs from the conserved cysteine through the conserved F or W.

v_gene	j_gene	CDR3aa
TRBV6-4	TRBJ2-7	CASISDGQGYEQYF
TRBV4-3	TRBJ2-1	CASSQVLGGGSQDEQFF
TRBV5-1	TRBJ2-7	CASSLMAGGSSYEQYF
TRBV7-6	TRBJ1-2	CASSRGTGYGYTF
TRBV5-6	TRBJ2-7	CASSLQTGTYEQYF
TRBV5-4	TRBJ1-2	CASSLLGGNYGYTF
TRBV7-9	TRBJ1-3	CASSPLTGLGNTIYF
TRBV5-1	TRBJ2-5	CASSSPTQETQYF
TRBV30	TRBJ1-2	CAWSVSDPYGYTF
TRBV18	TRBJ2-3	CASSPSGTATDTQYF
TRBV7-9	TRBJ1-3	CASSLGWGGSGNTIYF
TRBV6-5	TRBJ1-2	CASSLSGAYYGYTF
TRBV11-2	TRBJ1-2	CASSLVGGKYGYTF
TRBV27	TRBJ1-6	CASSLDGSSYNSPLHF
TRBV19	TRBJ1-5	CASRNRAGNQPQHF
TRBV19	TRBJ1-1	CASRLRGVTEAFF
TRBV14	TRBJ2-1	CASSQGGMKFF
TRBV5-1	TRBJ2-2	CASSLPGQGVYTGELFF
TRBV5-4	TRBJ2-7	CASSAGQGTPKSYEQYF
TRBV27	TRBJ2-7	CASSNNDEQYF
TRBV2	TRBJ1-1	CASSDWTGGDTEAFF
TRBV9	TRBJ2-7	CASSVGTGLSSYEQYF
TRBV27	TRBJ2-7	CASSLLPGTSETYEQYF
TRBV6-5	TRBJ2-7	CASSGGGSYEQYF
TRBV10-3	TRBJ2-7	CAISEDRSEQYF
TRBV30	TRBJ1-3	CAWSPLSGNTIYF
TRBV4-3	TRBJ2-7	CASSQADGYEQYF
TRBV10-2	TRBJ2-3	CASSEELAGLTQYF
TRBV27	TRBJ2-4	CASSLWGLLEDIQYF
TRBV5-4	TRBJ2-7	CASASGPNYEQYF